This entry describes one T cell receptor beta chain. Its antigen remains unidentified. It has no much larger one-base neighbor in the sample; base qualities were not kept. Each collaborating institution followed its own protocols to collect whole blood in K2EDTA tubes. Collaborator samples were shipped for TCRbeta analysis as frozen whole blood, isolated PBMCs, or DNA extracted from either sample type. This entry comes from a study of blood T cell repertoires in COVID-19 (TCRdb year 2020). Looking at the study overall: Collaborator samples came from the United States, Italy and Spain and covered acute and convalescent phases of COVID-19. The prospective study material was composed of cDNA or gDNA derived from T cells, B-cell-depleted T cells, or PBMCs. The dataset comprised deeply sampled blood TCRbeta repertoires from subjects exposed to, actively infected with, or recovered from COVID-19. The repertoires were released in a freely available public database intended as a resource for research on the immune response to SARS-CoV-2. The samples were drawn from two sources: the first 160 participants of the ongoing ImmuneRACE study, and 1,254 subjects contributed by 6 global collaborators. Nearly every sample came with metadata listing a de-identified subject ID, COVID-19 status, age in years and sex. Where available, HLA class I and class II types were obtained from metadata supplied by the sample provider rather than from assay-based typing.

Summary of the overall study and its limitations: How much clinical and demographic metadata was included differed by source and by participant, and the metadata was provided uncurated.

Trimming leaves V shorter by 3 bases and J shorter by 9 bases, with the junction holding 5 bases beyond the gene matches. The CDR3 runs 13 amino acids, cysteine and phenylalanine included. Kept here is only the CDR3 DNA, which spans 39 bases and is read in frame from base 1. The immunoSEQ Assay, a bias-controlled multiplex PCR, was used to amplify TCRbeta CDR3 regions from genomic DNA. Turning to the authors' computational methods: The number of nucleated cells in each sample was estimated from the amplification of reference gene primers within the assay. To quantify the absolute abundance of each unique TCRbeta CDR3 rearrangement, sequence reads were collapsed and filtered. For each sample, productive Simpson clonality was calculated by taking the square root of Simpson's diversity index across productive rearrangements. Entries here come from immuneACCESS through TCRdb and include only in-frame sequences with V and J called. Some clones fail to appear in such tables; in the studies checked, an unresolved V gene covers under half of the shortfall, and the cause of the remainder is unknown. Clone size and the V and J calls come from that table; the DNA yielded D and trimming. The sample table holds 85,000 to 90,000 clones, of which more than 60% were seen once. About 11% of the sample goes to the ten largest clones.

The material sequenced was peripheral blood. The chain is assembled from TRBV12-3 or TRBV12-4 and TRBJ2-1; 7 bases in the junction line up with TRBD2. This clonotype was obtained from a man aged 65 to 85 with acute or convalescent COVID-19. The sequence in DNA is TGTGCCAGCAGTTTCAGCAGGGAGGGTGAGCAGTTCTTC. Its translation reads: CASSFSREGEQFF.